Listed below are T cell receptor beta chains from one sample, sequenced in a study of STAT5B mutations in CD4+ large granular lymphocyte leukemia. TCRdb's table, derived via immunoSEQ multiplex PCR, lists solely in-frame clones and lacks some. Among roughly 29,000 clones listed, 70% to 75% were seen once. Sequencing was performed on CD4+ T cells from blood buffy coats. Source of these receptors: a human donor in good health. Both conserved end residues are part of each CDR3.

>TRBV7-3|TRBJ1-2
CASSLRSDPYYGYTF
>TRBV5-4|TRBJ1-2
CASSLGGDYYGYTF
>TRBV7-9|TRBJ1-5
CASSLPPRHGSNQPQHF
>TRBV29-1|TRBJ2-2
CSVRLAGVDTGELFF
>TRBV5-4|TRBJ2-2
CASSLTGGTGELFF
>TRBV7-9|TRBJ2-1
CASSTPSGGANEQFF
>TRBV6-1|TRBJ2-7
CASMGTYEQYF
>TRBV11-3|TRBJ2-5
CASSLGGLQTQYF
>TRBV4-2|TRBJ2-5
CASSSHSSGSSFETQYF
>TRBV6-6|TRBJ2-1
CATSTDNEQFF
>TRBV6-6|TRBJ1-5
CASSKYTGAVNQPQHF
>TRBV6-5|TRBJ1-1
CASRADPNTEAFF
>TRBV5-4|TRBJ2-3
CASSLDTDTQYF
>TRBV29-1|TRBJ2-3
CSVSDGGDTQYF
>TRBV19|TRBJ1-5
CASSIRGTAYSNQPQHF
>TRBV5-6|TRBJ2-3
CASSLVEVPLTDTQYF
>TRBV19|TRBJ2-3
CASSPILAFTDTQYF
>TRBV9|TRBJ2-1
CASSVVGGGVAGGYNEQFF
>TRBV11-2|TRBJ2-7
CASSPLRRQGAYEQYF
>TRBV6-6|TRBJ2-3
CAAKGGSGADTQYF
>TRBV7-2|TRBJ2-7
CASSLGATITYEQYF
>TRBV25-1|TRBJ2-1
CASSESRHPYNEQFF
>TRBV7-9|TRBJ1-1
CASSLGDRTEAFF
>TRBV7-2|TRBJ1-1
CASSSYRVTEAFF
>TRBV11-1|TRBJ2-7
CASSSRDRGYEQYF
>TRBV29-1|TRBJ2-1
CSVAFPGPTKHNEQFF
>TRBV7-9|TRBJ2-7
CASSLDLTSSYEQYF
>TRBV5-1|TRBJ2-7
CASSSSGNYEQYF